The 8 T cell receptor beta chains below all came from one sample that was sequenced in a study of blood T cell repertoires in COVID-19. This table comes from immunoSEQ multiplex PCR, and its TCRdb copy is limited to in-frame clones, with some not included. Among 350,000 to 450,000 clones listed, approximately 90% were seen once. The sample taken for sequencing was PBMCs or T cells enriched from blood (not recorded which). The receptors here all came from a woman aged 40 to 50 who had been exposed to COVID-19.

The rearrangement joins TRBV3-1 (or the pseudogene TRBV3-2) to TRBJ1-5, with D perhaps matching TRBD1 (5 bases). The CDR3 totals 16 residues. V lost 0 bases to trimming and J lost 6 bases, with 15 bases between them. CDR1 and CDR2 from the germline V gene are LGHDT and YNNKEL (reference sequence). The CDR3: CASSQDPGQGVQPQHF. CDR3 bases: TGTGCCAGCAGCCAAGATCCCGGCCAGGGCGTTCAGCCCCAGCATTTT.

Only one count was recorded for this clone. The chain has TRBV3-1 (or the pseudogene TRBV3-2) and TRBJ1-3; D is possibly TRBD1 (5 bases). The V gene lost 0 bases and the J gene lost 9 bases, with 18 bases spanning the gap. The CDR3 consists of 16 residues. Germline loops: CDR1 LGHDT, CDR2 YNNKEL (reference sequence). CDR3 sequence (DNA): TGTGCCAGCAGCCAAGATCCCGGGGGATTGACAATCACCATATATTTT. This gives the protein CASSQDPGGLTITIYF.

The V gene is TRBV24-1, the J gene TRBJ2-2, with D maybe TRBD2 (6 bases). CDR1 KGHDR and CDR2 SFDVKD come from the germline V gene. The V and J ends lost 5 bases and 0 bases respectively, with 15 bases between them. The CDR3 runs to 17 residues. The CDR3, as DNA: TGTGCCACCAGTGGACCCCGGGGGTACGCGAACACCGGGGAGCTGTTTTTT. It codes for CATSGPRGYANTGELFF.

The genes are TRBV6-1 and TRBJ1-2; TRBD1 matches at 7 bases. The length of the CDR3 is 15 residues. V trimming: 8 bases; J trimming: 4 bases; junction bases outside the gene matches: 13. Germline CDR1 is MNHNS and CDR2 is SASEGT. The DNA of the CDR3 is TGTGCCAGCCTCCGGGAAGGGGGCGCCGGCTATGGCTACACCTTC. Its translation is CASLREGGAGYGYTF.

The table lists this clone with a count of one. The rearrangement uses TRBV3-1 (or the pseudogene TRBV3-2) and TRBJ2-5, with D possibly being TRBD2 (6 bases). Trimming stripped 4 bases from V and 5 bases from J, with 23 bases between. The CDR3 length is 17 residues. CDR1 and CDR2 (germline): LGHDT, YNNKEL (reference sequence). CDR3 sequence reads: CASSLGTLRFSLETQYF. DNA for the CDR3: TGTGCCAGCAGCCTCGGGACTCTACGTTTCAGCTTGGAGACCCAGTACTTC.

The chain carries TRBV3-1 (or the pseudogene TRBV3-2) and TRBJ2-2, with 9 bases matching TRBD2. V shed 3 bases, J shed 8 bases, and the junction held 10 bases outside the gene matches. Germline-derived CDR1 and CDR2 are LGHDT and YNNKEL (reference sequence). This CDR3 is built from 16 residues. The CDR3 here is CASSHAVRGGIGELFF. Here the CDR3 DNA reads TGTGCCAGCAGCCACGCCGTGCGGGGGGGCATAGGGGAGCTGTTTTTT.

The chain uses TRBV7-3 and TRBJ1-6; D is perhaps TRBD1 (6 bases). CDR3 length: 13 amino acids. V was cut by 5 bases and J by 7 bases, with 9 bases left in between. CDR1 is SGHTA and CDR2 is FQGTGA in the germline V gene. The CDR3 DNA follows: TGTGCCAGCAGCCAAGACAGGAATTCACCCCTCCACTTT. Translating gives CASSQDRNSPLHF.

This sequence joins TRBV2 and TRBJ1-2; D is unclear. Trimming left V 7 bases short and J 4 bases short, with 13 bases between. CDR1 and CDR2 from the germline V gene are SNHLY and FYNNEI. The CDR3 length is 13 residues. CDR3 sequence reads: CASKTENFYGYTF. The DNA for the CDR3 is TGTGCCAGCAAGACGGAGAACTTCTATGGCTACACCTTC.